A single sample gave rise to the 13 T cell receptor beta chains below, sequenced in a study of low-dose radiotherapy and immunotherapy resistance in tumors. TRAV- and TRBV-specific primers primed first-strand cDNA, covering alpha and beta chains. A roughly 20-cycle PCR with a constant-region primer and V-primer adapter amplified TCRs. TCRdb re-analysed the reads in MiXCR, keeping a single row per CDR3 protein. The table shows about 13,000 distinct CDR3 sequences, with approximately 70% occurring only once. The receptor source for this set is a human donor with advanced metastatic prostate, ovarian, gallbladder or colorectal cancer (not recorded which). This table probably holds off-target reads from a library built for another chain.

The chain has TRBV18 and TRBJ1-5; D not certain. Germline CDR1 and CDR2: KGHSH and LQKENI. The CDR3 contains 13 residues. The V and J ends lost 2 bases and 5 bases respectively, with 7 bases between them. In DNA form, the CDR3 reads TGTGCCAGCTCACCAGGGTTAGATCAGCCCCAGCATTTT. Translating it yields CASSPGLDQPQHF. The whole variable domain, remainder taken from reference TRBV18 and TRBJ1-5, is NAGVMQNPRHLVRRRGQEARLRCSPMKGHSHVYWYRQLPEEGLKFMVYLQKENIIDESGMPKERFSAEFPKEGPSILRIQQVVRGDSAAYFCASSPGLDQPQHFGDGTRLSIL.

The chain's CDR3 is CASSQLGGGTEAFF. CDR3 in DNA: TGTGCCAGCAGCCAACTGGGTGGGGGCACTGAAGCTTTCTTT. The chain joins TRBV27 to TRBJ1-1; D possibly corresponds to TRBD1 (5 bases). Deletions cut 6 bases from V and 4 bases from J, with 15 bases between. The CDR3 has 14 amino acids. CDR1 MNHEY and CDR2 SMNVEV come from the germline V gene (reference sequence).

The rearrangement uses TRBV5-4 and TRBJ1-5; unclear D gene. Germline CDR1 reads SGHNT; CDR2 reads YYREEE (reference sequence). The CDR3 loop spans 13 amino acids. Trimming left V 0 bases short and J 7 bases short, with 8 bases between. CDR3 in amino acids: CASSLDPQQPQHF. As DNA, the CDR3 is TGTGCCAGCAGCTTGGATCCGCAGCAGCCCCAGCATTTT.

In its sample, this clonotype was seen a few times. The rearrangement links TRBV6-1 to TRBJ2-3, with TRBD2 matching over 11 bases. Germline V gene data show CDR1 as MNHNS and CDR2 as SASEGT. Losses at the gene ends were 10 bases for V and 5 bases for J; bases not matched to a gene: 11. CDR3 length: 15 amino acids. In DNA form, the CDR3 reads TGTGCCACCAGGAATAGCGGGGGGGCTGGAGATACGCAGTATTTT. Residues: CATRNSGGAGDTQYF.

This clonotype was observed a handful of times. This rearrangement joins TRBV19 to TRBJ1-3; a weak D match, TRBD1 (5 bases). CDR3 size: 17 residues. Germline V gene sequence: CDR1 LNHDA, CDR2 SQIVND (reference sequence). Trimming cost V 4 bases and J 6 bases, with 22 bases left between them. The CDR3 DNA is TGTGCCAGTAGTACCCCTCGTGGACAATTCGAGACAAACACCATATATTTT. It translates to CASSTPRGQFETNTIYF.

The chain combines TRBV7-9 with TRBJ2-7; D is perhaps TRBD1 (5 bases). Per germline, CDR1 SEHNR and CDR2 FQNEAQ (reference sequence). This CDR3 region has 12 residues. V dropped 4 bases and J dropped 6 bases, with 10 bases sitting between them. DNA for the CDR3: TGTGCCAGCAGCTCTCAGGGTGGCGAGCAGTACTTC. Its protein product is CASSSQGGEQYF.

This clonotype was counted only a few times. This chain uses TRBV5-6 with TRBJ1-1; 9 nucleotides match TRBD1. There are 16 residues in the CDR3. V lost 2 bases to trimming and J lost 4 bases; unmatched junction nucleotides: 9. Looked up from germline, CDR1 is SGHDT and CDR2 is YYEEEE. Here the CDR3 DNA reads TGTGCCAGCAGCTTTGGGACAGGGCTCCGGGGCACTGAAGCTTTCTTT. Its translation: CASSFGTGLRGTEAFF.

The V and J genes are TRBV12-3 or TRBV12-4 and TRBJ2-7; tentative D call: TRBD1 (5 bases). This CDR3 has 16 residues. V was cut by 5 bases and J by 1 base, with 18 bases left in between. The CDR3 region has the DNA TGTGCCAGCAGTAGATGGGGCACGAAGGTGTCCTACGAGCAGTACTTC. It yields the protein CASSRWGTKVSYEQYF.

The chain is built from TRBV12-3 or TRBV12-4 and TRBJ2-2, with D unresolved. V lost 7 bases, J lost 9 bases, and 21 bases lay in between. There are 15 residues in the CDR3. The CDR3 coding sequence is TGTGCCAGCACCCCTTTTACAAGTCTACACCGGGAGCTGTTTTTT. It encodes CASTPFTSLHRELFF.

The chain employs TRBV5-4 and TRBJ2-1; D is tentatively TRBD1 or TRBD2 (6 bases each). The CDR3 totals 14 residues. Trimming pared 2 bases from V and 9 bases from J, leaving 15 bases between. CDR1 is SGHNT and CDR2 is YYREEE in the germline V gene (reference sequence). In DNA, the CDR3 is TGTGCCAGCAGCTTACGGGGGCGTTATGGTGAGCAGTTCTTC. Its translation: CASSLRGRYGEQFF.

The V call is TRBV5-4, the J call TRBJ2-7; 13 bases are a match to TRBD2. Germline CDR1 SGHNT, CDR2 YYREEE (reference sequence). CDR3 length: 16 amino acids. J was trimmed by 3 bases and V by 4 bases; bases with no gene match: 7. In nucleotides, the CDR3 is TGTGCCAGCAGCCCGACTAGCGGGGGGCGAGGCTACGAGCAGTACTTC. Translated, it gives CASSPTSGGRGYEQYF.

This rearrangement joins TRBV7-3 to TRBJ2-7; 10 nucleotides align to TRBD1. The trim removed 5 bases at V and 2 bases at J, leaving 3 bases unmatched. The CDR3 extends over 14 amino acids. The germline V gene encodes CDR1 SGHTA and CDR2 FQGTGA. The CDR3 is CASSRTGGTYEQYF. In nucleotides, the CDR3 is TGTGCCAGCAGCCGGACAGGGGGGACCTACGAGCAGTACTTC.

This rearrangement joins TRBV28 to TRBJ1-2; D gene unclear. The V and J ends lost 4 bases and 0 bases respectively, with 9 bases between them. Germline V gene data show CDR1 as MDHEN and CDR2 as SYDVKM. This CDR3 is 14 amino acids long. For the CDR3, the DNA is TGTGCCAGCAGTTCCACACAGACTAACTATGGCTACACCTTC. This encodes CASSSTQTNYGYTF.